This T cell receptor (beta chain) was recorded in a study of beta chain features in type 1 diabetes. Study-level information: Age, gender and cell yields were similar between patients and healthy donors. Study-wide points: The influence of HLA type on TCRB rearrangement stayed undetermined.

Germline CDR1 reads MNHEY; CDR2 reads SVGAGI. The CDR3 is made up of 14 amino acids. Trimming left V 1 base short and J 3 bases short, with 8 bases between. This clone was seen a handful of times. The antigen remains unidentified. Expressed TCRB transcripts got sequenced, as all isolated RNA was reverse transcribed. Sequencing used immunoSEQ multiplex PCR; TCRdb keeps in-frame clones, though not all of them. The sample has under 350,000 clones, roughly 8% seen once. Based on CD45RO/CCR7/CD25/CD127/CD95/CD27, CD4+ regulatory, stem cell-like memory, naive and central memory cells were sorted. This rearrangement joins TRBV6-5 to TRBJ2-3; D gene ambiguous. The receptor's source is a woman aged 18-30 years in good health. Specimen: central memory CD4+ T cells from blood. CDR3 coding DNA: TGTGCCAGCAGTTACTGGGAAAGGACAGATACGCAGTATTTT. Protein sequence: CASSYWERTDTQYF.